The 7 T cell receptor beta chains reported below all come from one sample, sequenced in a study of T-cell reconstitution after alpha-beta-depleted transplantation in children. Unique molecular identifiers tagged the TCRbeta library. In TCRdb, the PCR reads were re-called with MiXCR into one record per CDR3 protein. The sample has more than 200,000 distinct CDR3 sequences, around a sixth seen once. This sample comprised PBMCs, mostly from graft donor cells, obtained 360 days after TCRalphabeta/CD19-depleted stem cell transplant. Every receptor here comes from a male patient aged 2-10 years who had a stem cell transplant for acute lymphoblastic leukemia, so the T cells may come from the graft donor.

This clonotype was observed a few times. This chain joins TRBV21-1 and TRBJ2-1; the DNA was not used to check the table's D call, TRBD1. TRBV21-1 is listed as a pseudogene. The CDR3 spans 17 residues. The CDR3 reads CASSKVSGGTSYNEQFF. The CDR3 DNA is TGTGCCAGCAGCAAAGTTTCAGGGGGGACATCCTACAATGAGCAGTTCTTC.

The chain has TRBV11-1 and TRBJ2-1; D is possibly TRBD1 or TRBD2 (6 bases each). V was pared by 3 bases and J by 7 bases, with 13 bases between. This CDR3 has 14 residues. Germline V lookup: CDR1 SGHAT, CDR2 FQDESV (reference sequence). The CDR3 DNA reads TGTGCCAGCAGCTTGAGGGGGGCATGGAATGAGCAGTTCTTC. The encoded protein is CASSLRGAWNEQFF.

The genes are TRBV10-2 and TRBJ2-7, with 9 bases that match TRBD2. Germline trimming cut 5 bases from V and 2 bases from J; bases unmatched to any gene: 10. Germline CDR1 WSHSY, CDR2 SAAADI. This CDR3 has 16 residues. The CDR3 loop is CASSMGAPSGAYEQYF. In DNA form, the CDR3 reads TGCGCCAGCAGTATGGGGGCCCCTAGCGGGGCCTACGAGCAGTACTTC.

This clonotype has a handful of counts. The chain has TRBV27 and TRBJ2-5; either TRBD1 or TRBD2 may supply D (6 bases each). Germline V CDR1 and CDR2: MNHEY, SMNVEV (reference sequence). V was cut by 1 base and J by 5 bases, with 14 bases left in between. There are 15 residues in the CDR3. The CDR3 reads CASSLLEGGLETQYF. CDR3 coding DNA: TGTGCCAGCAGTTTATTAGAGGGGGGCCTCGAGACCCAGTACTTC.

The chain joins TRBV14 to TRBJ1-5; D is ambiguous. The CDR3 is made up of 13 amino acids. V lost 2 bases and J 6 bases, leaving 8 bases between the germline ends. Germline CDR1 SGHDN, CDR2 FVKESK. CDR3: CASSQNAVQPQHF. The CDR3 DNA reads TGTGCCAGCAGCCAAAATGCCGTTCAGCCCCAGCATTTT.

In its sample, this clonotype was seen many times. V usage is TRBV29-1 and J usage is TRBJ2-3; 9 positions agree with TRBD1. The CDR3 length is 15 residues. The trim removed 5 bases at V and 5 bases at J, leaving 11 bases unmatched. In germline, CDR1 is SQVTM, CDR2 ANQGSEA. The CDR3: CSVNSGTGIRDTQYF. The DNA of the CDR3 is TGCAGCGTTAATTCCGGGACAGGGATCAGAGATACGCAGTATTTT.

This clonotype has a count of ten or more. The chain couples TRBV9 to TRBJ1-1; D gene unclear. The CDR3 is 11 amino acids. Germline V CDR1 and CDR2: SGDLS, YYNGEE. The V end was cut by 4 bases, the J end by 10 bases, with 11 bases between. CDR3 residues: CASSPRWGAFF. The CDR3 coding sequence is TGTGCCAGCAGCCCACGGTGGGGAGCTTTCTTT.